This paragraph covers one TCR beta chain sequence. Naive-designated CD8 cells lacked CD45RO, were positively enriched for CCR7, and omitted terminally differentiated effector memory CD45RA+ cells. HIV-negative, healthy adults without recent acute infections or vaccinations were the donors. In the source study's methods: Without quality scores, immunoSEQ junctional reads could not be filtered like full-length reads. Method: immunoSEQ multiplex PCR; TCRdb's copy keeps in-frame clones and lacks some. V, J and clone size derive from that table, while D and trimming were established from the DNA sequence. This table has roughly 2 million clones, about 94% appearing once. This sample is drawn from a study of shared clonotypes between healthy human individuals. V gave up 3 bases and J gave up 3 bases; unmatched junction bases: 5. The CDR3 runs 14 residues. The germline V gene encodes CDR1 MNHEY and CDR2 SMNVEV (reference sequence).

This sequence was found in a man between 18 and 29 years old in good health. The sample taken for sequencing was naive CD8+ T cells sorted from blood. This chain uses TRBV27 with TRBJ2-7; 7 nucleotides agree with TRBD1. CDR3 coding DNA: TGTGCCAGCAGTTTGACCGGGACAGTCTACGAGCAGTACTTC. Translation gives CASSLTGTVYEQYF.